Listed below are T cell receptor beta chains from one sample, sequenced in a study of molecular identifiers for immune sequencing clone quantification. From the PCR reads, TCRdb called clonotypes with MiXCR, one entry per CDR3 protein. The data contain around 40,000 distinct CDR3 sequences, approximately 21% of them singletons. The sample consisted of naive CD8+ T cells from blood, with Jurkat cell RNA spiked in. All receptors come from a human donor in good health. Some libraries in this study had Jurkat cell RNA spiked in. Both conserved end residues are part of each CDR3. D genes are given only for firm matches. Rows may omit the clone size; those that give it use once, few, many or a size class.

.,TRBV7-6,TRBJ2-5,many,TGTGCCAGCAGCTTTGAGGGAGAGACCCAGTACTTC,CASSFEGETQYF
TRBD1,TRBV7-2,TRBJ2-3,medium-sized,TGTGCCAGCAGTTATACAGGGGTGACTTACACAGATACGCAGTATTTT,CASSYTGVTYTDTQYF
.,TRBV5-1,TRBJ2-3,many,TGCGCCAGCAGCCCCCCCATTACGGGGGCTAGCACAGATACGCAGTATTTT,CASSPPITGASTDTQYF
.,TRBV7-9,TRBJ2-5,many,TGTGCCAGCAGCTTACTTTCCGGGACACGGAAAGAGACCCAGTACTTC,CASSLLSGTRKETQYF
.,TRBV12-3/TRBV12-4,TRBJ2-7,many,TGTGCCAGCAGGGTCCTCCTCAGCGGCATCGACGAGCAGTACTTC,CASRVLLSGIDEQYF
.,TRBV27,TRBJ1-2,many,TGTGCCAGCAGTTTGCACAGTCCTAACTATGGCTACACCTTC,CASSLHSPNYGYTF
.,TRBV10-2,TRBJ1-5,.,TGCGCCAGCAGTGAGAGCGGGGGTTTACAGCCCCAGCATTTT,CASSESGGLQPQHF
TRBD1,TRBV11-2,TRBJ2-3,many,TGTGCCAGCAGCGTGACAGGGGGAGTCACAGATACGCAGTATTTT,CASSVTGGVTDTQYF
.,TRBV7-9,TRBJ1-1,many,TGTGCCAGCAGCTTAGCGCCGCCACATAGTATGAACACTGAAGCTTTCTTT,CASSLAPPHSMNTEAFF
TRBD2,TRBV11-2,TRBJ2-7,many,TGTGCCAGCAGCCCGAAACCCCCCGGGGGGGTTTACGAGCAGTACTTC,CASSPKPPGGVYEQYF
.,TRBV5-1,TRBJ1-1,many,TGCGCCAGCAGCTTAGTACGAGGGAATGAAGCTTTCTTT,CASSLVRGNEAFF
TRBD1,TRBV4-1,TRBJ2-7,many,TGCGCCAGCAGCCGGACAGGGACCGGACGTGAGCAGTACTTC,CASSRTGTGREQYF
.,TRBV6-2/TRBV6-3,TRBJ1-5,many,TGTGCCAGCAAGAGTACCGAGTATAGCAATCAGCCCCAGCATTTT,CASKSTEYSNQPQHF